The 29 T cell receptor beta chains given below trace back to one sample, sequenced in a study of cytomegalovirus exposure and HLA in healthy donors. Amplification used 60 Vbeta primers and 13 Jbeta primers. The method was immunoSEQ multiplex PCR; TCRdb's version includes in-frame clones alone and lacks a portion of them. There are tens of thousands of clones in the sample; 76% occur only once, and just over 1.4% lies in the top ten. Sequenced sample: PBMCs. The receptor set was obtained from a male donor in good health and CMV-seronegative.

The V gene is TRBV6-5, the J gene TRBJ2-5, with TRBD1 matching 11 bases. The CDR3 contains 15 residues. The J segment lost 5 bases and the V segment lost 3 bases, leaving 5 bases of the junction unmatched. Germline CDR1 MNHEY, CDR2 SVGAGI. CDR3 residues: CASSYWDRGGETQYF. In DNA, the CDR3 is TGTGCCAGCAGTTATTGGGACAGGGGGGGGGAGACCCAGTACTTC.

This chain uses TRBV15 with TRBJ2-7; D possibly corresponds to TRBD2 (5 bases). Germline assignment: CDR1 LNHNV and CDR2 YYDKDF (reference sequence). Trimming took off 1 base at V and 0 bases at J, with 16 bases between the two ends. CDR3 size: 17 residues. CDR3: CATSRAGWGSSSYEQYF. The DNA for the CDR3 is TGTGCCACCAGCAGAGCGGGATGGGGAAGCAGCTCCTACGAGCAGTACTTC. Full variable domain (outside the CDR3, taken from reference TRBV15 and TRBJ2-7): DAMVIQNPRYQVTQFGKPVTLSCSQTLNHNVMYWYQQKSSQAPKLLFHYYDKDFNNEADTPDNFQSRRPNTSFCFLDIRSPGLGDTAMYLCATSRAGWGSSSYEQYFGPGTRLTVT.

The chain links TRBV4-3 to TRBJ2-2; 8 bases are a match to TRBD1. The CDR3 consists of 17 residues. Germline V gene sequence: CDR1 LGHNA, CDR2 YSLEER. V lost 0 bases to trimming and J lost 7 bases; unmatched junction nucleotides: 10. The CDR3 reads CASSQEAGQGAIGELFF. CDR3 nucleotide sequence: TGCGCCAGCAGCCAAGAGGCGGGGCAGGGGGCAATCGGGGAGCTGTTTTTT.

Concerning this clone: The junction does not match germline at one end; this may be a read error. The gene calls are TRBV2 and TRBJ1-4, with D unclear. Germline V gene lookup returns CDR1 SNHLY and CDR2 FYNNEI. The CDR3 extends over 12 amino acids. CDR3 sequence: CASSDFRTVDSF. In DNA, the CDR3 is TGTGCCAGCAGTGACTTCAGAACTGTAGACTCTTTT.

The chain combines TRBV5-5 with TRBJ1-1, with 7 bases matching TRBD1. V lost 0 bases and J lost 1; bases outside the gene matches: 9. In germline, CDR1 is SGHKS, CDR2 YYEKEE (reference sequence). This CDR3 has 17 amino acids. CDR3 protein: CASSLVVLQGSNTEAFF. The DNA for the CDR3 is TGTGCCAGCAGCTTGGTAGTGCTACAGGGGTCGAACACTGAAGCTTTCTTT.

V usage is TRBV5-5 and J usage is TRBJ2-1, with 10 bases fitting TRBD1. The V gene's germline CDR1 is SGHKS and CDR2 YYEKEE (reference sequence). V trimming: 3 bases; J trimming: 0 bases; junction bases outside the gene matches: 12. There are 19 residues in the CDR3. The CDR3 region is CASSSRTGGPPSSYNEQFF. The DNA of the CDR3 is TGTGCCAGCAGCTCACGGACAGGGGGACCACCCAGCTCCTACAATGAGCAGTTCTTC.

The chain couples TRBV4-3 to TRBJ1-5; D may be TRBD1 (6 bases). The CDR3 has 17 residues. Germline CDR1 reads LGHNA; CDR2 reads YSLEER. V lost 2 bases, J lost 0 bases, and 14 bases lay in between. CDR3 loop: CASSQSYRENSNQPQHF. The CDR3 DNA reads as TGCGCCAGCAGCCAATCGTACAGGGAAAATAGCAATCAGCCCCAGCATTTT.

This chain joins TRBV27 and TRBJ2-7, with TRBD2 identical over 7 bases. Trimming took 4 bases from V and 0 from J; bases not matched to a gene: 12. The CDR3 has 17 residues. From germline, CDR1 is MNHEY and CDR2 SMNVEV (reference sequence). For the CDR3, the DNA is TGTGCCAGCAGTTCGACTTTAGGGCGGGGGAACTCCTACGAGCAGTACTTC. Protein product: CASSSTLGRGNSYEQYF.

CDR3 amino acids: CASGHNNQPQHF. The CDR3 DNA sequence: TGTGCCAGCGGCCACAACAATCAGCCCCAGCATTTT. The rearrangement joins TRBV7-2 to TRBJ1-5; D is uncertain. The CDR3 loop spans 12 amino acids. Germline V CDR1 and CDR2: SGHTA, FQGNSA. V lost 8 bases and J 3 bases, leaving 8 bases between the germline ends.

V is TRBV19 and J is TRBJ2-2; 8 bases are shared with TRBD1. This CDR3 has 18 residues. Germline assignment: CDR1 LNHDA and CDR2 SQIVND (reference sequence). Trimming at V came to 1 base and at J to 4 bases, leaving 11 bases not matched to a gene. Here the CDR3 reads CASSIALGQGAVTGELFF. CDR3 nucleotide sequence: TGTGCCAGTAGTATAGCCCTAGGACAGGGCGCGGTCACCGGGGAGCTGTTTTTT.

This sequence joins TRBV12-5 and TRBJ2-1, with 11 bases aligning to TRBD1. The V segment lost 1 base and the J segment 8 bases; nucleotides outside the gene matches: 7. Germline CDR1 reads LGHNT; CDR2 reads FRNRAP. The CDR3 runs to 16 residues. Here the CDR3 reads CASGLAGQGASHEQFF. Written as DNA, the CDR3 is TGTGCTAGTGGTTTGGCCGGACAGGGGGCTTCGCATGAGCAGTTCTTC.

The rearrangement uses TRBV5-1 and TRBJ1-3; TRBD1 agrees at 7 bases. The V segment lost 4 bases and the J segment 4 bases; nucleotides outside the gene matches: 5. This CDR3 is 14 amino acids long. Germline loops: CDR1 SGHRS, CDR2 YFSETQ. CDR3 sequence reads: CASSQGGIGNTIYF. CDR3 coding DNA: TGCGCCAGCAGCCAGGGGGGTATCGGAAACACCATATATTTT.

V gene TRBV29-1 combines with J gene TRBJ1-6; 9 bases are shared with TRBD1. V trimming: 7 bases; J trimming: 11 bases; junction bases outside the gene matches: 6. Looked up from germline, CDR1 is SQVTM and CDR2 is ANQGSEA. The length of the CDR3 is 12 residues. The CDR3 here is CSASDRGTPLHF. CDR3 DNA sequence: TGCAGCGCCTCGGACAGGGGAACACCCCTCCACTTT.

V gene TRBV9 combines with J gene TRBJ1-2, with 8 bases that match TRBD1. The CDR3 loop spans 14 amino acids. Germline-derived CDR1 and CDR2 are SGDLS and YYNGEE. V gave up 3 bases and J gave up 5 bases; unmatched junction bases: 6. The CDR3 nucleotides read TGTGCCAGCAGCGGGGGACAGGTTATTTATGGCTACACCTTC. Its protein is CASSGGQVIYGYTF.

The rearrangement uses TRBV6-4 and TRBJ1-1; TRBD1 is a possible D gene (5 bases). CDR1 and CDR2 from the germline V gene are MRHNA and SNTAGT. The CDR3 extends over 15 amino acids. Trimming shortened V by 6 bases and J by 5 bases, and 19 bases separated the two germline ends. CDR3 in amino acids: CASSRSGGSGTEAFF. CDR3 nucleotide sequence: TGTGCCAGCAGCCGATCTGGGGGGAGTGGGACTGAAGCTTTCTTT.

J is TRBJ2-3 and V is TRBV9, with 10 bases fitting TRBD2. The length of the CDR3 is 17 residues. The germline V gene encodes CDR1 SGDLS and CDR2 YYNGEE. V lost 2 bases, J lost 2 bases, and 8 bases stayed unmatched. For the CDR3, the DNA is TGTGCCAGCAGCGTTAACCTAGCGGGAGATAACACAGATACGCAGTATTTT. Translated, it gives CASSVNLAGDNTDTQYF.

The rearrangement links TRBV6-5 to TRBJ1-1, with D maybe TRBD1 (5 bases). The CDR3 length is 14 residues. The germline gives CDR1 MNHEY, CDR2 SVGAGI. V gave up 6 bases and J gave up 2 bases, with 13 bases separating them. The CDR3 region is CASSRETVNTEAFF. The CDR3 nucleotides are TGTGCCAGCAGCCGCGAGACAGTTAACACTGAAGCTTTCTTT.

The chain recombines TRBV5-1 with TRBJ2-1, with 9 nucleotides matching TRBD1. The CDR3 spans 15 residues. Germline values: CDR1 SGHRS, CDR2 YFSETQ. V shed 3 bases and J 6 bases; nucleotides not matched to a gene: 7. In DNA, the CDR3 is TGCGCCAGCAGCTCAGTCCCGGACAGGGGCAATGAGCAGTTCTTC. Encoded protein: CASSSVPDRGNEQFF.

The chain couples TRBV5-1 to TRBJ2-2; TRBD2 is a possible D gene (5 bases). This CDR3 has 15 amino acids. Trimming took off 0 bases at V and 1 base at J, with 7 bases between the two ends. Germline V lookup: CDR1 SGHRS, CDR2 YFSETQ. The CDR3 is CASSLVRENTGELFF. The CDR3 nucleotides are TGCGCCAGCAGCTTGGTACGGGAGAACACCGGGGAGCTGTTTTTT.

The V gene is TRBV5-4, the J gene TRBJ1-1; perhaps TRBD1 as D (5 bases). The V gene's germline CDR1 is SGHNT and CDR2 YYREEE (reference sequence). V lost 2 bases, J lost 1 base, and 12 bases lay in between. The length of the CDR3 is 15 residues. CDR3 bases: TGTGCCAGCAGCTTATCAGGACACAAGAACACTGAAGCTTTCTTT. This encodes CASSLSGHKNTEAFF. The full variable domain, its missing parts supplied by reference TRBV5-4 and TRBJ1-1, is ETGVTQSPTHLIKTRGQQVTLRCSSQSGHNTVSWYQQALGQGPQFIFQYYREEENGRGNFPPRFSGLQFPNYSSELNVNALELDDSALYLCASSLSGHKNTEAFFGQGTRLTVV.

CDR3 protein: CASSFGGVNTEAFF. CDR3 coding DNA: TGTGCCAGCAGTTTTGGGGGCGTGAACACTGAAGCTTTCTTT. The J gene is TRBJ1-1, the V gene TRBV27; D possibly corresponds to TRBD1 (6 bases). The V gene's germline CDR1 is MNHEY and CDR2 SMNVEV (reference sequence). This CDR3 has 14 residues. V dropped 3 bases and J dropped 0 bases, with 8 bases sitting between them.

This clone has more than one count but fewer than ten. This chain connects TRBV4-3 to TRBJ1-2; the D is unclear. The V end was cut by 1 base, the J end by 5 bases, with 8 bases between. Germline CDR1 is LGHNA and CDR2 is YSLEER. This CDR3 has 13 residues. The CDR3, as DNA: TGCGCCAGCAGCCAAGTATCGGGGTATGGCTACACCTTC. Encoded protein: CASSQVSGYGYTF.

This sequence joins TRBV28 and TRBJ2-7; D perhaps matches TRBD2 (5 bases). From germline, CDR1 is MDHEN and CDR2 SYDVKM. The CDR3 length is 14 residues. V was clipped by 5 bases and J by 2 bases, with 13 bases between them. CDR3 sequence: CASSDYILPYEQYF. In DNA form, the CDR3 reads TGTGCCAGCAGTGACTACATACTCCCCTACGAGCAGTACTTC.

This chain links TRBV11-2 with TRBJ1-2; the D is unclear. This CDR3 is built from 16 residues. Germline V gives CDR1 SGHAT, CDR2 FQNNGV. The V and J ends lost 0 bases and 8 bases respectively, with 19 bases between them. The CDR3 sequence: CASSLDLALPKRGYTF. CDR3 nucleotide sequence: TGTGCCAGCAGCTTAGATCTGGCACTACCTAAGAGGGGCTACACCTTC.

CDR3 nucleotide sequence: TGTGCCAGCTCACCAAATTTCGGGGTAGGCAATTCACCCCTCCACTTT. Encoded protein: CASSPNFGVGNSPLHF. The chain is built from TRBV18 and TRBJ1-6; no definite D call. Trimming took 2 bases from V and 7 from J, leaving 15 bases between them. The germline V gene has CDR1 KGHSH and CDR2 LQKENI. CDR3 length equals 16 residues.

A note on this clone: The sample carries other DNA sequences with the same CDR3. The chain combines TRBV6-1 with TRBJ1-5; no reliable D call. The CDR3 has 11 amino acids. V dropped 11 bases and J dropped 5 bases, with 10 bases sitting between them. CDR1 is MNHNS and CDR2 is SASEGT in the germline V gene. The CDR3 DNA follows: TGTGCCTCGGGGAGGGATCAGCCCCAGCATTTT. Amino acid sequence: CASGRDQPQHF.

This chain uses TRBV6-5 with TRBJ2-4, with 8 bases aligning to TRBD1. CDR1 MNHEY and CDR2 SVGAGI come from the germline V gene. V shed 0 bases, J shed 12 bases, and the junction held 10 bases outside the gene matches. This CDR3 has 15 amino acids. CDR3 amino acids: CASSYSTPGGVAQYF. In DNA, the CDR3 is TGTGCCAGCAGTTACTCAACGCCAGGGGGCGTTGCTCAGTACTTC.

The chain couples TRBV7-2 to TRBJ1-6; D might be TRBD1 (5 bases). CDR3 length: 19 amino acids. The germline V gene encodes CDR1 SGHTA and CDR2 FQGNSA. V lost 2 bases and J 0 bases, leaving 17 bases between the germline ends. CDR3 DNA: TGTGCCAGCAGCTTAATCCTAATCCGGGGGAGCTCCTATAATTCACCCCTCCACTTT. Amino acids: CASSLILIRGSSYNSPLHF.

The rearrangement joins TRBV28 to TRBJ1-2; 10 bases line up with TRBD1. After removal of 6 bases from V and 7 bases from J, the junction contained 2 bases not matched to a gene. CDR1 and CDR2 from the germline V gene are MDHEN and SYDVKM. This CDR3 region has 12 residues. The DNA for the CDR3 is TGTGCCAGCAGGAGGGACAGGGGTGGCTACACCTTC. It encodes CASRRDRGGYTF.